The 17 T cell receptor beta chains given below trace back to one sample, sequenced in a study of OX40 agonist ivuxolimab in advanced cancers. Only in-frame clones appear in the TCRdb table, and some are missing; sequencing was by immunoSEQ multiplex PCR. Among around 84,000 clones, about nine tenths were seen once, and the ten largest hold approximately 0.2%. The sample here was CD4+ or CD8+ T cells sorted from blood, taken in a trial of the OX40 agonist ivuxolimab. The receptor set was obtained from an adult with an advanced solid tumor such as melanoma, head and neck, liver or kidney cancer.

This clone was recorded only once. The chain is built from TRBV15 and TRBJ1-2, with a weak D call TRBD1 (6 bases). From germline, CDR1 is LNHNV and CDR2 YYDKDF (reference sequence). V was trimmed by 6 bases and J by 0 bases, leaving 11 bases between them. This CDR3 spans 14 amino acids. CDR3 nucleotides: TGTGCCACCAGAGAGGGGACAACTAACTATGGCTACACCTTC. Translation gives CATREGTTNYGYTF.

The rearrangement links TRBV10-3 to TRBJ1-5; D remains ambiguous. The CDR3 length is 13 residues. With 8 bases removed from V and 6 bases from J, the gap between germline ends came to 14 bases. Germline CDR1 reads ENHRY; CDR2 reads SYGVKD. DNA of the CDR3: TGTGCCATCCGGGCGGGATCGGGTCAGCCCCAGCATTTT. This sequence encodes CAIRAGSGQPQHF.

J is TRBJ1-4 and V is TRBV2; 9 bases are shared with TRBD1. This CDR3 has 15 amino acids. Germline loops: CDR1 SNHLY, CDR2 FYNNEI. The ends lost 4 bases at V and 7 bases at J; junction bases unmatched: 7. CDR3 amino acids: CASSGGQGNFEKLFF. CDR3 nucleotide sequence: TGTGCCAGCAGTGGGGGACAGGGCAATTTTGAAAAACTGTTTTTT.

This chain connects TRBV15 to TRBJ2-3; 11 bases line up with TRBD2. V lost 8 bases and J lost 1; bases outside the gene matches: 5. Germline CDR1 and CDR2: LNHNV and YYDKDF (reference sequence). The CDR3 sequence is 15 residues long. The CDR3 nucleotides read TGTGCCACCGCTAGCGGGGGGCCAGGCACAGATACGCAGTATTTT. This translates into CATASGGPGTDTQYF.

This sequence joins TRBV4-1 and TRBJ1-1, with D possibly TRBD1 on 5 matching bases. This CDR3 has 15 residues. Per germline, CDR1 MGHRA and CDR2 YSYEKL. Between the trimmed V and J ends, which lost 5 bases and 3 bases, there was a span of 16 bases. CDR3 in amino acids: CASSTYRGGDTEAFF. In DNA, the CDR3 is TGCGCCAGCAGCACGTACCGTGGGGGGGACACTGAAGCTTTCTTT.

V gene TRBV5-1 combines with J gene TRBJ1-3; unclear D gene. The V end was cut by 4 bases, the J end by 2 bases, with 16 bases between. The CDR3 sequence is 16 residues long. Looked up from germline, CDR1 is SGHRS and CDR2 is YFSETQ. In DNA, the CDR3 is TGCGCCAGCAGCCTGTCCGGCTCGGTCGCTGGAAACACCATATATTTT. It encodes CASSLSGSVAGNTIYF.

The gene calls are TRBV15 and TRBJ2-1; D gene uncertain. The length of the CDR3 is 12 residues. V was trimmed by 1 base and J by 7 bases, leaving 5 bases between them. The germline V gene has CDR1 LNHNV and CDR2 YYDKDF (reference sequence). The CDR3 nucleotides are TGTGCCACCAGCAGAGGGTGGAATGAGCAGTTCTTC. As protein: CATSRGWNEQFF.

The V and J genes are TRBV5-1 and TRBJ2-3; tentatively, D is TRBD2 (5 bases). This CDR3 is 17 amino acids long. Trimming took off 0 bases at V and 1 base at J, with 15 bases between the two ends. CDR1 is SGHRS and CDR2 is YFSETQ in the germline V gene. The DNA for the CDR3 is TGCGCCAGCAGCTTGGACCCAACTAGTTTCGGCACAGATACGCAGTATTTT. This translates into CASSLDPTSFGTDTQYF.

The chain employs TRBV19 and TRBJ1-2, with 9 bases that match TRBD1. CDR1 and CDR2 from the germline V gene are LNHDA and SQIVND (reference sequence). The CDR3 loop spans 17 amino acids. The V gene end was trimmed by 6 bases and the J gene end by 8 bases; junction bases not matched to a gene: 19. The CDR3 region is CASSQTIRGQGPSGYTF. CDR3 sequence (DNA): TGTGCCAGTAGCCAGACGATAAGGGGACAGGGCCCCTCCGGCTACACCTTC.

CDR3 coding DNA: TGTGCCAGCAGCGTCTCTGTCCTGCTCACAGATACGCAGTATTTT. Its translation: CASSVSVLLTDTQYF. V usage is TRBV9 and J usage is TRBJ2-3; D unresolved. Trimming cost V 2 bases and J 2 bases, with 12 bases left between them. The CDR3 loop spans 15 amino acids. The germline gives CDR1 SGDLS, CDR2 YYNGEE.

This sequence joins TRBV10-1 and TRBJ2-3; 13 bases are a match to TRBD2. The CDR3 spans 17 residues. V shed 7 bases, J shed 0 bases, and the junction held 7 bases outside the gene matches. CDR1 is WNHNN and CDR2 is SYGVQD in the germline V gene (reference sequence). This chain's CDR3 is CASTRPTSGGSTDTQYF. CDR3 sequence (DNA): TGCGCCAGCACTAGACCGACTAGCGGGGGGAGCACAGATACGCAGTATTTT.

The rearrangement uses TRBV5-1 and TRBJ2-7; D not certain. The CDR3 has 14 amino acids. V lost 3 bases to trimming and J lost 2 bases, with 12 bases between them. Germline V gene data show CDR1 as SGHRS and CDR2 as YFSETQ. CDR3 region: CASSSPTRPYEQYF. The CDR3, as DNA: TGCGCCAGCAGCTCGCCGACAAGACCCTACGAGCAGTACTTC.

This rearrangement joins TRBV6-5 to TRBJ2-2; D might be TRBD2 (6 bases). Trimming removed 5 bases at V and 6 bases at J, with 13 bases between. Germline lookup yields CDR1 MNHEY and CDR2 SVGAGI. This CDR3 contains 14 residues. In DNA, the CDR3 is TGTGCCAGCAGTCTTACGGACTATGCCGGGGAGCTGTTTTTT. This encodes CASSLTDYAGELFF.

This chain's CDR3 is CASRTGTSGHTGELFF. The CDR3 coding sequence is TGTGCCAGCCGGACCGGGACTAGCGGCCACACCGGGGAGCTGTTTTTT. The genes are TRBV7-9 and TRBJ2-2, with 11 bases matching TRBD2. The V and J ends lost 8 bases and 3 bases, in that order; junction bases with no gene match: 8. CDR3 length: 16 residues. Germline CDR1 SEHNR, CDR2 FQNEAQ (reference sequence).

This chain connects TRBV28 to TRBJ1-2; perhaps TRBD1 as D (5 bases). V lost 3 bases and J 1 base, leaving 18 bases between the germline ends. Germline-derived CDR1 and CDR2 are MDHEN and SYDVKM. There are 17 residues in the CDR3. The CDR3 reads CASSFKTLRVGNYGYTF. The CDR3 nucleotides are TGTGCCAGCAGTTTTAAAACTCTCAGGGTGGGTAACTATGGCTACACCTTC.

The chain has TRBV19 and TRBJ2-6; D unclear. The ends were cut back, 9 bases at V and 0 bases at J, with 9 bases in the middle. The CDR3 has 14 residues. Germline CDR1 is LNHDA and CDR2 is SQIVND (reference sequence). CDR3 nucleotide sequence: TGTGCCAGCAAATCTAGCTCTGGGGCCAACGTCCTGACTTTC. Its protein product is CASKSSSGANVLTF.

The rearrangement uses TRBV6-6 and TRBJ1-2; weak D call: TRBD1 (6 bases). Trimming stripped 0 bases from V and 8 bases from J, with 13 bases between. The CDR3 spans 14 residues. Germline V gene data show CDR1 as MNHNY and CDR2 as SVGAGI (reference sequence). The CDR3 DNA reads TGTGCCAGCAGTTACTCCCGGGGGCCGGGGGGCTACACCTTC. It codes for CASSYSRGPGGYTF.